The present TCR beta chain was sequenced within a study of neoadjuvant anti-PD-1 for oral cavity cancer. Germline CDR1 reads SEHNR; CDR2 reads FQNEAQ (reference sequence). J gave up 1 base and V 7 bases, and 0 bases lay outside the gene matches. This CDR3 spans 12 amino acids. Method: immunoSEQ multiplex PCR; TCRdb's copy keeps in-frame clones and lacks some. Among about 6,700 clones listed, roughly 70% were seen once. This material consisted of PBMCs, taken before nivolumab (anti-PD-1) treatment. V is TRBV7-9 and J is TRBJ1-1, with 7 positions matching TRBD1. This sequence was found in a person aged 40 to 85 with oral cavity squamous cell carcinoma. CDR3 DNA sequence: TGTGCCAGCACAGGGGGGAACACTGAAGCTTTCTTT. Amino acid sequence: CASTGGNTEAFF.